Shown below are 7 T cell receptor beta chains from a single sample sequenced in a study of blood T cells in healthy people across ages. Combining a sample-barcoded 5' primer with a J-beta primer mix, a second PCR ran for roughly 7 to 12 cycles. MiXCR was run by TCRdb on the 5' RACE reads, yielding one entry per CDR3 protein. The sample lists roughly 1.9 million distinct CDR3 sequences, about two fifths occurring once. Input material: blood. The receptors were sampled from a human donor in good health.

A few counts support this clonotype. The J gene is TRBJ2-4, the V gene TRBV20-1; 10 bases match TRBD2. The closer fit of TRBJ2-5 to the DNA end suggests the J call may be wrong. CDR1 is DFQATT, CDR2 SNEGSKA, per germline (reference sequence). This CDR3 contains 15 residues. CDR3 DNA: TGCAGTGCTATAAAAACTAGCGGGGTGGTCGGGACCCAGTACTTC. It yields the protein CSAIKTSGVVGTQYF.

This clonotype came up a few times. CDR3 in DNA: TGCAGTGCTAGAGATCCTTATGAGGCTGGGAACATTCAGTACTTC. This translates into CSARDPYEAGNIQYF. This chain links TRBV20-1 with TRBJ2-4; unclear D gene. The CDR3 runs 15 residues. Trimming took off 0 bases at V and 7 bases at J, with 16 bases between the two ends. Germline loops: CDR1 DFQATT, CDR2 SNEGSKA (reference sequence).

The rearrangement joins TRBV7-2 to TRBJ1-4, with D unresolved. The ends were cut back, 1 base at V and 6 bases at J, with 9 bases in the middle. The CDR3 is 14 amino acids. Per the germline V gene, CDR1 is SGHTA and CDR2 is FQGNSA. In DNA, the CDR3 is TGTGCCAGCAGCTTAGGGATGAACGATGAAAAACTGTTTTTT. Encoded protein: CASSLGMNDEKLFF.

This chain links TRBV7-8 with TRBJ2-3, with D perhaps matching TRBD2 (5 bases). The CDR3 covers 13 residues. Trimming left V 4 bases short and J 12 bases short, with 17 bases between. In germline, CDR1 is SGHVS, CDR2 FQNEAQ. In DNA, the CDR3 is TGTGCCAGCAGCTCCCGTGAGAGGGATTTACAGTATTTT. It is translated as CASSSRERDLQYF.

This clonotype was seen once. A junction end diverges from the germline sequence, so it may reflect a read error. The CDR3 DNA follows: TGCAGTGCTAGAACCCTAGCGGAAAGCTCCTACAATCAGCAGTTCTTC. Its protein product is CSARTLAESSYNQQFF. The gene calls are TRBV20-1 and TRBJ2-1; 7 bases are a match to TRBD2. The CDR3 has 16 residues. Germline V CDR1 and CDR2: DFQATT, SNEGSKA (reference sequence).

The rearrangement uses TRBV28 and TRBJ2-7; the D gene could be TRBD1 or TRBD2 (6 bases each). Germline loops: CDR1 MDHEN, CDR2 SYDVKM. The CDR3 runs to 15 residues. V lost 7 bases to trimming and J lost 0 bases, with 16 bases between them. CDR3 sequence (DNA): TGTGCCAGCACCGGGGGCCGGGTTGGCTCCTACGAGCAGTACTTC. Translation gives CASTGGRVGSYEQYF.

The V gene is TRBV7-6, the J gene TRBJ2-1; a possible D gene is TRBD2 (5 bases). Trimming took 5 bases from V and 4 from J, leaving 18 bases between them. The CDR3 has 16 residues. The germline CDR1 and CDR2 sequences are SGHVS and FNYEAQ. The CDR3: CASSPVSVGLYNEQFF. The DNA for the CDR3 is TGTGCCAGCAGCCCAGTCTCGGTAGGACTGTACAATGAGCAGTTCTTC.